This TCR beta chain was recorded in a study of shared clonotypes between healthy human individuals. The CDR3 consists of 12 residues. The V gene's germline CDR1 is SGHTA and CDR2 FQGNSA. V was pared by 5 bases and J by 6 bases, with 10 bases between. This clone was observed a handful of times. Sequenced by immunoSEQ multiplex PCR; TCRdb stores in-frame clones only, minus some. Among about 2.3 million clones listed, 85% to 95% were seen once. The chain links TRBV7-2 to TRBJ1-1; no clear D gene. This receptor was obtained from a man younger than 35 in good health. Some clones in this sample may be carry-over from other donors' samples. The sample was naive CD4+ T cells from PBMCs. Subset denoted: CD45RA+ positively selected. The CDR3 coding sequence is TGTGCCAGCAGCCGAAGACGGGCTGAAGCTTTCTTT. It yields the protein CASSRRRAEAFF.